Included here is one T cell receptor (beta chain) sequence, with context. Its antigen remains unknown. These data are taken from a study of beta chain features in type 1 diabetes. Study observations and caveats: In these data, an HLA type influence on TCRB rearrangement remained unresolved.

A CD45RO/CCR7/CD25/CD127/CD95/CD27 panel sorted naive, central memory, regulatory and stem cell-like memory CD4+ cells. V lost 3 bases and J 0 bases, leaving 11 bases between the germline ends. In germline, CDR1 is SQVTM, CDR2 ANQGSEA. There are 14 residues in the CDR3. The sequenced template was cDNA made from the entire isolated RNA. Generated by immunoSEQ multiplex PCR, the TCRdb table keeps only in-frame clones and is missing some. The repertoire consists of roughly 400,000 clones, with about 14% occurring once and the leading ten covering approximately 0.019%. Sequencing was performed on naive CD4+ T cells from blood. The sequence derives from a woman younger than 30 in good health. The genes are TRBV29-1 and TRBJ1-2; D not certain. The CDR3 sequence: CSVDPLRANYGYTF. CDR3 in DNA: TGCAGCGTTGACCCCCTACGGGCTAACTATGGCTACACCTTC.